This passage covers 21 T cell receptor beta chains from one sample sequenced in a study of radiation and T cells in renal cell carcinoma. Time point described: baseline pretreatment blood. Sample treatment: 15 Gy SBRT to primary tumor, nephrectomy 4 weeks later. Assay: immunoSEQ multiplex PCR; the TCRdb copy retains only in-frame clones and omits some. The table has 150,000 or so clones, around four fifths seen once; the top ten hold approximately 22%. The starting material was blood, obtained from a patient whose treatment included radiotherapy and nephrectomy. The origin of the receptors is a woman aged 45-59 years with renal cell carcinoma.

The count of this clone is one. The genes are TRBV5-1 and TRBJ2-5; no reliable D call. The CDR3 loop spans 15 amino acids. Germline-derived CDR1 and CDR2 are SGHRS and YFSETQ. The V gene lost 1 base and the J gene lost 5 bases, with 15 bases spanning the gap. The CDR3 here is CASSLSPGRYETQYF. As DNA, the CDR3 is TGCGCCAGCAGCTTGTCGCCAGGACGGTACGAGACCCAGTACTTC.

The CDR3, as DNA: TGTGCCAGCAGCTTGGATACAGCCTATGGCTACACCTTC. This sequence encodes CASSLDTAYGYTF. The genes are TRBV5-4 and TRBJ1-2; D remains ambiguous. Germline V gene data show CDR1 as SGHNT and CDR2 as YYREEE (reference sequence). V gave up 0 bases and J gave up 4 bases, with 7 bases separating them. The CDR3 spans 13 residues.

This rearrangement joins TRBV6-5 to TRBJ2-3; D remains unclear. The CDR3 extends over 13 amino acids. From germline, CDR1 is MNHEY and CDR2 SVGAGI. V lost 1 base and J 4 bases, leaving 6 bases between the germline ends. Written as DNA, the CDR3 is TGTGCCAGCAGTTACTTCCGGGCAGATACGCAGTATTTT. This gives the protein CASSYFRADTQYF.

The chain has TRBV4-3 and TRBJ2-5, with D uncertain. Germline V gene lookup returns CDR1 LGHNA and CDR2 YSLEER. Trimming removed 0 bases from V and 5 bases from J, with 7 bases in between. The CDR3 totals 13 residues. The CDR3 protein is CASSQEGWETQYF. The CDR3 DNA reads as TGCGCCAGCAGCCAAGAGGGATGGGAGACCCAGTACTTC.

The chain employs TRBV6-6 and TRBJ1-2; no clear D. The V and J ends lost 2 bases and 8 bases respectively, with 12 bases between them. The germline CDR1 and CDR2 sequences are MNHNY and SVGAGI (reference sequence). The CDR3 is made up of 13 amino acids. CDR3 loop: CASSYNSEGGYTF. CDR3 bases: TGTGCCAGCAGTTACAACTCAGAAGGGGGCTACACCTTC.

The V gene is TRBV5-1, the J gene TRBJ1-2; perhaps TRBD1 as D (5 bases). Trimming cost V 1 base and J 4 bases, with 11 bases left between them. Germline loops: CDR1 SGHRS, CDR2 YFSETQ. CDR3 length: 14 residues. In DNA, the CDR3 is TGCGCCAGCAGCTTGTCGGGGGTAGGCTATGGCTACACCTTC. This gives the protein CASSLSGVGYGYTF.

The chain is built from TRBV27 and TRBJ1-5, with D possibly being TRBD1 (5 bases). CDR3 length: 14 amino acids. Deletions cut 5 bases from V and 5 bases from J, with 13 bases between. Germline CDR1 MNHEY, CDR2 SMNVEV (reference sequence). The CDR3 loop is CASSPWEGYQPQHF. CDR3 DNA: TGTGCCAGCAGTCCGTGGGAGGGGTATCAGCCCCAGCATTTT.

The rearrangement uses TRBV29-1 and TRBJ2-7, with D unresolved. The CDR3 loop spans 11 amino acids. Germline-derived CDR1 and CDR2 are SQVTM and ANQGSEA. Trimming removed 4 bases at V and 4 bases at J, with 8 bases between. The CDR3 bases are TGCAGCGTTGTATCCCCGTACGAGCAGTACTTC. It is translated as CSVVSPYEQYF.

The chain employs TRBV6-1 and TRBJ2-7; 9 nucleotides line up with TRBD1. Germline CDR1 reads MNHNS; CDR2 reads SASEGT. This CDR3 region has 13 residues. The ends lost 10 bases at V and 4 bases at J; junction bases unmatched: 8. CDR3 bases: TGTGCCACCACACTAGACAGGGGGTACGAGCAGTACTTC. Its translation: CATTLDRGYEQYF.

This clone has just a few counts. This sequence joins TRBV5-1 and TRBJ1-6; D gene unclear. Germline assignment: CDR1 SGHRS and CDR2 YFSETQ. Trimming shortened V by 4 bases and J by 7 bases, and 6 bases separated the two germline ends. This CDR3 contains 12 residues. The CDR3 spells CASSLVNSPLHF. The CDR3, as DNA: TGCGCCAGCAGCCTGGTCAATTCACCCCTCCACTTT.

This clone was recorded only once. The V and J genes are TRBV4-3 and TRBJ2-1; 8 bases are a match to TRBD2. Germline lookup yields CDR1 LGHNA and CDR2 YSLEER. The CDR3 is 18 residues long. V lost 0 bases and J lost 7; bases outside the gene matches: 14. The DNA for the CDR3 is TGCGCCAGCAGCCAAGAAACGCTTGCGGCGGGGGGTGGTAATGAGCAGTTCTTC. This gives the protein CASSQETLAAGGGNEQFF.

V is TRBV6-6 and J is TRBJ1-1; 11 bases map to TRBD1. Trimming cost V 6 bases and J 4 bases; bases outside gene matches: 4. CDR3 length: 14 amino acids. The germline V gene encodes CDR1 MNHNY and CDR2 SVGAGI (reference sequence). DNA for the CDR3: TGTGCCAGCAGGAATGGACAGGGGGCCACTGAAGCTTTCTTT. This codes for CASRNGQGATEAFF.

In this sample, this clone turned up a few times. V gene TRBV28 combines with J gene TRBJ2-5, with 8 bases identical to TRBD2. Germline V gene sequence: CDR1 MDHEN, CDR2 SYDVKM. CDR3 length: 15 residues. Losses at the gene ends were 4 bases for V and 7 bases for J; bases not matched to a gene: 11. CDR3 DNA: TGTGCCAGCAGTTCAAGCGGGAGTCAGCGGGGGACCCAGTACTTC. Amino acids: CASSSSGSQRGTQYF. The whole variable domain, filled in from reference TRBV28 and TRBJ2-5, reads DVKVTQSSRYLVKRTGEKVFLECVQDMDHENMFWYRQDPGLGLRLIYFSYDVKMKEKGDIPEGYSVSREKKERFSLILESASTNQTSMYLCASSSSGSQRGTQYFGPGTRLLVL.

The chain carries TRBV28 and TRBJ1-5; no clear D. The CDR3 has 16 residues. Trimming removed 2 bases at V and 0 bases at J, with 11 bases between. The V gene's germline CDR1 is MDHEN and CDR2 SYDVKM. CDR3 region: CASSLGLSYSNQPQHF. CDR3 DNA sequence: TGTGCCAGCAGTTTAGGGTTAAGCTATAGCAATCAGCCCCAGCATTTT.

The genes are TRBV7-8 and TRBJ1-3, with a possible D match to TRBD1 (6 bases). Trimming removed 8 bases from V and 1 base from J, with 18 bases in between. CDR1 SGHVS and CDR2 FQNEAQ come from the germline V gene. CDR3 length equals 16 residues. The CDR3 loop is CASALSGGASGNTIYF. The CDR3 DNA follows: TGTGCCAGCGCTCTGTCCGGGGGGGCGTCTGGAAACACCATATATTTT.

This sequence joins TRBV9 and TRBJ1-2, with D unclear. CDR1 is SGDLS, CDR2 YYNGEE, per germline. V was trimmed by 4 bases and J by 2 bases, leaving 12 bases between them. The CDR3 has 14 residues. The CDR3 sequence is CASSLDDWNYGYTF. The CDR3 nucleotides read TGTGCCAGCAGCCTGGACGACTGGAACTATGGCTACACCTTC.

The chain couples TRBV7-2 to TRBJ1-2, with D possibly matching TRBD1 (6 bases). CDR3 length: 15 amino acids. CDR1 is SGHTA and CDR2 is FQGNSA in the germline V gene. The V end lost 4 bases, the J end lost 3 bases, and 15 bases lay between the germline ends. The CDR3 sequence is CASSSGQSVHYGYTF. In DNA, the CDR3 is TGTGCCAGCAGCTCAGGACAGAGCGTTCACTATGGCTACACCTTC.

CDR3 sequence (DNA): TGTGCCAGCAGCGTAGCTCCGAGCGGAGAGAGCTACGAGCAGTACTTC. This gives the protein CASSVAPSGESYEQYF. This chain connects TRBV9 to TRBJ2-7; TRBD2 might be the D (5 bases). Per the germline V gene, CDR1 is SGDLS and CDR2 is YYNGEE. V lost 0 bases to trimming and J lost 3 bases, with 16 bases between them. The CDR3 runs 16 residues.

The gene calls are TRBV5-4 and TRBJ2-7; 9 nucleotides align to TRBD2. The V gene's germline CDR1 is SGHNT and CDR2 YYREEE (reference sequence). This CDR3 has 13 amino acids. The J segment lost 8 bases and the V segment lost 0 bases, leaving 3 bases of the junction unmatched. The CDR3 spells CASSLDLAGQQYF. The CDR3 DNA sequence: TGTGCCAGCAGCTTGGATCTAGCGGGGCAGCAGTACTTC.

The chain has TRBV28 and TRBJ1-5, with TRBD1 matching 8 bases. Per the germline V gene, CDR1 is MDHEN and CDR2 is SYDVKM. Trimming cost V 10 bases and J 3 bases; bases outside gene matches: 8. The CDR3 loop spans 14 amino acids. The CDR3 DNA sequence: TGTGCCATCCGACAGGGGTCCTCCAATCAGCCCCAGCATTTT. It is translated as CAIRQGSSNQPQHF. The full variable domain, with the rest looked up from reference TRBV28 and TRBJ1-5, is DVKVTQSSRYLVKRTGEKVFLECVQDMDHENMFWYRQDPGLGLRLIYFSYDVKMKEKGDIPEGYSVSREKKERFSLILESASTNQTSMYLCAIRQGSSNQPQHFGDGTRLSIL.

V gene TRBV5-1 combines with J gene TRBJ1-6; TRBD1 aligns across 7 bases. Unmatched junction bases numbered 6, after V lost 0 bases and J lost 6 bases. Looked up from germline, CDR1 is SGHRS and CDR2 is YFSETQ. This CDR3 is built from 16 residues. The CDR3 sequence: CASSLDGDSSNSPLHF. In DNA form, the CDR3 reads TGCGCCAGCAGCTTGGACGGGGACAGTTCTAATTCACCCCTCCACTTT.